Listed below are T cell receptor beta chains from one sample, sequenced in a study of blood T cell repertoires in COVID-19. Method: immunoSEQ multiplex PCR; TCRdb's copy keeps in-frame clones and lacks some. This table has around 220,000 clones, 90% appearing once. Sequencing used PBMCs or T cells enriched from blood (not recorded which). The receptors were gathered from a man between 25 and 39 years old who had been exposed to COVID-19. CDR3s include the opening cysteine and the closing phenylalanine or tryptophan. The D gene is left open where the match is weak. Clone size is not always given. Where it is, it says once, few, many or a class for expanded clones.

TRBD2 | TRBJ2-4 | NA | TRBV7-2 | CASSDIQRGWAKNIQYF | TGTGCCAGCAGCGATATCCAGCGGGGTTGGGCCAAAAACATTCAGTACTTC
NA | TRBJ1-5 | NA | TRBV6-5 | CATSSKTGPQHF | TGTGCCACCTCCAGCAAGACGGGGCCCCAGCATTTT
TRBD2 | TRBJ2-1 | NA | TRBV5-1 | CATTWEGSRHKGEQFF | TGCGCCACCACTTGGGAGGGGTCCAGGCACAAGGGTGAGCAGTTCTTC
NA | TRBJ1-1 | NA | TRBV2 | CASQGHNEAFF | TGTGCCAGCCAGGGGCACAATGAAGCTTTCTTT
NA | TRBJ2-1 | NA | TRBV7-3 | CASSSQAYNEQFF | TGTGCCAGCAGCTCCCAAGCATACAATGAGCAGTTCTTC
NA | TRBJ2-3 | once | TRBV6-5 | CASQAQASTDTQYF | TGTGCCAGCCAAGCACAGGCGTCCACAGATACGCAGTATTTT
TRBD2 | TRBJ2-1 | NA | TRBV6-5 | CASSEGLAGKQFF | TGTGCCAGCAGCGAGGGACTAGCGGGGAAGCAGTTCTTC
TRBD1 | TRBJ1-6 | NA | TRBV19 | CASSTRTGGDNSPLHF | TGTGCCAGTAGTACTCGGACAGGGGGAGACAATTCACCCCTCCACTTT
TRBD1 | TRBJ2-7 | NA | TRBV15 | CATSRDRVQGDEQYF | TGTGCCACCAGCAGAGATAGGGTACAGGGGGACGAGCAGTACTTC
NA | TRBJ1-1 | NA | TRBV11-2 | CASSSATPTGTEAFF | TGTGCCAGCAGCTCCGCGACTCCGACGGGGACTGAAGCTTTCTTT
NA | TRBJ2-7 | NA | TRBV7-9 | CASSPSPGEQYF | TGTGCCAGCAGCCCATCCCCCGGGGAGCAGTACTTC
TRBD2 | TRBJ2-3 | NA | TRBV3-1/TRBV3-2 | CASSHLAGGQADTQYF | TGTGCCAGCAGCCATTTAGCGGGGGGGCAGGCAGATACGCAGTATTTT
TRBD2 | TRBJ2-1 | NA | TRBV5-1 | CASSSGLAGGPFDNEQFF | TGCGCCAGCAGCTCAGGACTAGCGGGGGGGCCGTTCGACAATGAGCAGTTCTTC
NA | TRBJ2-5 | NA | TRBV5-1 | CASRAAGGAGTQYF | TGCGCCAGCAGGGCCGCCGGGGGAGCTGGGACCCAGTACTTC
NA | TRBJ2-1 | NA | TRBV6-1 | CASSEKGDREQFF | TGTGCCAGCAGTGAAAAAGGAGATCGTGAGCAGTTCTTC
TRBD2 | TRBJ2-5 | few | TRBV5-4 | CAFRRGGDSKTQYF | TGTGCATTCCGCCGGGGGGGCGATTCGAAGACCCAGTACTTC
NA | TRBJ1-6 | NA | TRBV3-1/TRBV3-2 | CASTAGQLNSPLHF | TGTGCCAGCACCGCAGGGCAGCTCAATTCACCCCTCCACTTT
NA | TRBJ2-1 | once | TRBV11-2 | CASSLAENEQFF | TGTGCCAGCAGCTTAGCGGAGAATGAGCAGTTCTTC
TRBD2 | TRBJ2-5 | NA | TRBV6-5 | CASSLKRGASQETQYF | TGTGCCAGCAGTTTGAAGCGGGGGGCCTCCCAAGAGACCCAGTACTTC
NA | TRBJ1-2 | NA | TRBV5-6 | CASSLGRTNYGYTF | TGTGCCAGCAGCTTGGGCAGAACTAACTATGGCTACACCTTC
NA | TRBJ1-6 | NA | TRBV4-3 | CASSQELGYNSPLHF | TGCGCCAGCAGCCAAGAACTAGGGTACAATTCACCCCTCCACTTT
NA | TRBJ2-3 | NA | TRBV5-5 | CASSPVGGPTDTQYF | TGTGCCAGCAGCCCGGTGGGGGGGCCGACAGATACGCAGTATTTT
NA | TRBJ1-2 | few | TRBV18 | CASSPQSLENYGYTF | TGTGCCAGCTCACCCCAAAGCTTGGAGAACTATGGCTACACCTTC
TRBD1 | TRBJ2-1 | NA | TRBV10-2 | CATSPGGESLF | TGCGCCACCTCTCCAGGGGGCGAATCCCTCTTC
NA | TRBJ1-6 | once | TRBV7-2 | CASSLLLAASSPLHF | TGTGCCAGCAGCTTACTGTTGGCAGCGTCCTCACCCCTCCACTTT
NA | TRBJ1-6 | NA | TRBV6-2/TRBV6-3 | CASSPQMGGSSYNSPLHF | TGTGCCAGCAGTCCCCAAATGGGGGGGAGCTCCTATAATTCACCCCTCCACTTT
TRBD2 | TRBJ2-3 | NA | TRBV4-1 | CASSQDWRGGLDTQYF | TGCGCCAGCAGCCAAGATTGGCGGGGGGGCCTGGATACGCAGTATTTT
TRBD2 | TRBJ2-1 | NA | TRBV19 | CASSILGRSGAPYNEQFF | TGTGCCAGTAGTATTCTGGGGCGAAGCGGGGCCCCCTACAATGAGCAGTTCTTC
TRBD1 | TRBJ2-7 | NA | TRBV6-5 | CASSLQGARHEQYF | TGTGCCAGCAGTCTACAGGGGGCTAGGCACGAGCAGTACTTC
NA | TRBJ2-3 | NA | TRBV5-1 | CASSLELAASTDTQYF | TGCGCCAGCAGCTTGGAATTAGCGGCGAGCACAGATACGCAGTATTTT
NA | TRBJ1-4 | NA | TRBV3-1/TRBV3-2 | CASSLQGRGSFYEKLFF | TGTGCCAGCAGCCTCCAGGGCAGGGGCAGCTTTTACGAAAAACTGTTTTTT
NA | TRBJ1-5 | NA | TRBV5-1 | CASSLDTTTNQPQHF | TGCGCCAGCAGCTTGGACACAACCACCAATCAGCCCCAGCATTTT
NA | TRBJ1-2 | NA | TRBV4-1 | CASSQELGSLYGYTF | TGCGCCAGCAGCCAAGAACTAGGCAGCCTCTATGGCTACACCTTC
NA | TRBJ2-3 | NA | TRBV9 | CASSVVENTQYF | TGTGCCAGCAGCGTAGTAGAAAATACGCAGTATTTT
TRBD1 | TRBJ1-1 | NA | TRBV6-1 | CASSEAGGVTEAFF | TGTGCCAGCAGTGAGGCAGGGGGCGTAACTGAAGCTTTCTTT
TRBD1 | TRBJ1-3 | NA | TRBV7-9 | CASSPVGQDSGNTIYF | TGTGCCAGCAGCCCAGTAGGACAGGACTCTGGAAACACCATATATTTT
NA | TRBJ2-2 | NA | TRBV4-1 | CASSQHTGFAGELFF | TGCGCCAGCAGCCAACACACAGGGTTTGCCGGGGAGCTGTTTTTT
TRBD2 | TRBJ2-1 | NA | TRBV4-3 | CASSLLKRGGYNEQFF | TGCGCCAGCAGCCTCCTAAAGCGGGGGGGCTACAATGAGCAGTTCTTC
TRBD1 | TRBJ1-1 | NA | TRBV6-5 | CASSSRTGFSKAFF | TGTGCCAGCAGTTCCCGGACAGGTTTTTCAAAGGCTTTCTTT
NA | TRBJ2-3 | NA | TRBV11-3 | CASSPGGPTDTQYF | TGTGCCAGCAGCCCCGGCGGGCCCACAGATACGCAGTATTTT
NA | TRBJ2-7 | NA | TRBV5-1 | CASSPSYESGHLLYEQYF | TGCGCCAGCAGCCCATCATACGAATCGGGTCATCTTCTCTACGAGCAGTACTTC
NA | TRBJ1-2 | once | TRBV7-8 | CASSRRRGVVYTF | TGTGCCAGCAGCCGGCGTCGGGGGGTTGTCTACACCTTC
TRBD1 | TRBJ2-3 | few | TRBV6-4 | CASSGTGTADTQYF | TGTGCCAGCAGTGGGACAGGGACCGCAGATACGCAGTATTTT
TRBD2 | TRBJ2-1 | NA | TRBV7-3 | CASSSNPWRGGDDEQFF | TGTGCCAGCAGCTCCAACCCCTGGCGGGGGGGTGATGATGAGCAGTTCTTC
NA | TRBJ1-5 | NA | TRBV4-1 | CASSQDGTPGRQPQHF | TGCGCCAGCAGCCAAGACGGGACTCCGGGCCGTCAGCCCCAGCATTTT
TRBD1 | TRBJ2-5 | NA | TRBV27 | CASSRDRGWETQYF | TGTGCCAGCAGCCGAGACAGGGGGTGGGAGACCCAGTACTTC
TRBD2 | TRBJ2-3 | NA | TRBV27 | CASSPRSGLAGINRADTQYF | TGTGCCAGCAGTCCCCGGTCGGGACTAGCGGGGATCAATCGCGCAGATACGCAGTATTTT
NA | TRBJ1-2 | NA | TRBV4-3 | CASSQDSLNYGYTF | TGCGCCAGCAGCCAAGATTCACTGAACTATGGCTACACCTTC
TRBD2 | TRBJ2-5 | many | TRBV3-1/TRBV3-2 | CASSERLAGVETQYF | TGTGCCAGCAGCGAAAGACTAGCGGGGGTTGAGACCCAGTACTTC